This TCR beta chain was sequenced in a study of blood T cell repertoires in COVID-19. Study context: T cells, B-cell-depleted T cells, or PBMCs provided the cDNA or gDNA that served as material.

V was pared by 5 bases and J by 6 bases, with 14 bases between. Germline V gene lookup returns CDR1 SGHRS and CDR2 YFSETQ. CDR3 length equals 14 residues. This clone was detected only a few times. TCRdb's table, derived via immunoSEQ multiplex PCR, lists solely in-frame clones and lacks some. The data show tens of thousands of clones, approximately 90% seen once. The receptor was derived from a human donor in a cohort sampled during active COVID-19. The sample consisted of peripheral blood. This sequence joins TRBV5-1 and TRBJ1-4; D remains unclear. CDR3 sequence: CASRREGYDEKLFF. The CDR3 DNA is TGCGCCAGCAGGCGGGAAGGGTATGATGAAAAACTGTTTTTT. The entire variable domain, with the rest obtained from reference TRBV5-1 and TRBJ1-4, is as follows: KAGVTQTPRYLIKTRGQQVTLSCSPISGHRSVSWYQQTPGQGLQFLFEYFSETQRNKGNFPGRFSGRQFSNSRSEMNVSTLELGDSALYLCASRREGYDEKLFFGSGTQLSVL.